This T cell receptor beta chain was retrieved from a study of blood T cells in healthy people across ages. Germline V gene lookup returns CDR1 MNHNY and CDR2 SVGAGI (reference sequence). Trimming took 8 bases from V and 1 from J, leaving 15 bases between them. The CDR3 is 15 residues long. Healthy Caucasians from Russia aged about 6 to 90 served as donors. A second PCR of 7 to 11 cycles used a sample-barcoded 5' primer and a J-beta primer mix. Every molecule of cDNA carried a tag from a template-switch adaptor with 12 random nucleotides. TCRdb fed the 5' RACE reads into MiXCR, producing one record per CDR3 protein. This repertoire shows some 900,000 distinct CDR3 sequences, 29% found once; its top ten account for roughly a sixth. Whole-study results and caveats: As naive T cell percentage varied, TCR beta diversity correlated strongly with it. Underestimates were what the diversity estimates from one million T cells were considered to be.

The sample holds many counts of this clonotype. Antigen specificity is unknown. The V gene is TRBV6-6, the J gene TRBJ2-1; D is perhaps TRBD1 (6 bases). This TCR was recovered from a woman of 80 years or more in good health. The sample comprised blood. The CDR3 spells CASRSRDTSYNEQFF. The CDR3 DNA is TGTGCCAGCCGCTCCAGGGACACTTCCTACAATGAGCAGTTCTTC.